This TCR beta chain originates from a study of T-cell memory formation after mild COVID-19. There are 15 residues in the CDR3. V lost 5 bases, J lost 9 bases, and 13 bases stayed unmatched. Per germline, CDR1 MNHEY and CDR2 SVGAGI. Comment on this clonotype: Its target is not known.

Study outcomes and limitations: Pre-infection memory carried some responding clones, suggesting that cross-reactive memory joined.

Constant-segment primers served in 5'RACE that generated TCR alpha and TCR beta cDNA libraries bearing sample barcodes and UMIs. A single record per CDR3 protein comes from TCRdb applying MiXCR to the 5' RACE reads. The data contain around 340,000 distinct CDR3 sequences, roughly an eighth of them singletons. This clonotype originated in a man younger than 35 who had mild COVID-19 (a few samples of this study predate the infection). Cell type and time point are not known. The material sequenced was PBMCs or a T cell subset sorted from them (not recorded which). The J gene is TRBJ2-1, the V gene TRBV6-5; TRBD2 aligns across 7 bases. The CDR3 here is CASSRIAGSGGEQFF. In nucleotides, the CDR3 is TGTGCCAGCAGTCGTATAGCGGGTTCTGGCGGTGAGCAGTTCTTC.